The sample holds a few counts of the clone carrying this T cell receptor (beta chain). This record belongs to a study of OX40 agonist ivuxolimab in advanced cancers. Study details: Of the patients, three showed partial responses, one with hepatocellular carcinoma and two with cutaneous melanoma.

Method: immunoSEQ multiplex PCR; TCRdb's copy keeps in-frame clones and lacks some. The sample shows about 82,000 clones, approximately 92% of them seen only once. It was autoimmune disease history or systemic immunosuppression that excluded patients. In germline, CDR1 is SNHLY, CDR2 FYNNEI. V was pared by 6 bases and J by 3 bases, with 11 bases between. The CDR3 runs to 13 residues. The TCR comes from an adult with an advanced solid tumor such as melanoma, head and neck, liver or kidney cancer. The V gene is TRBV2, the J gene TRBJ2-5; D unclear. The sample was CD4+ or CD8+ T cells sorted from blood, taken in a trial of the OX40 agonist ivuxolimab. CDR3 coding DNA: TGTGCCAGCAGGCGTTCTAGGGAAGAGACCCAGTACTTC. This codes for CASRRSREETQYF.